The 4 T cell receptor beta chains reported below all come from one sample, sequenced in a study of cytomegalovirus exposure and HLA in healthy donors. Sequenced by immunoSEQ multiplex PCR; TCRdb stores in-frame clones only, minus some. The sample includes more than 100,000 clones, approximately 88% of them seen just once. Sequences were obtained from PBMCs. Every receptor here comes from a woman between 18 and 29 years old in good health and CMV-seropositive.

The chain uses TRBV27 and TRBJ1-4, with 11 bases fitting TRBD1. Trimming took 7 bases from V and 0 from J; bases not matched to a gene: 7. Looked up from germline, CDR1 is MNHEY and CDR2 is SMNVEV (reference sequence). The CDR3 has 17 amino acids. The CDR3 protein is CASKPRTGGATNEKLFF. DNA for the CDR3: TGTGCCAGCAAACCGAGGACAGGGGGCGCAACTAATGAAAAACTGTTTTTT.

This chain joins TRBV27 and TRBJ2-1, with 9 bases fitting TRBD2. V lost 5 bases, J lost 8 bases, and 13 bases stayed unmatched. CDR3 size: 16 residues. The germline CDR1 and CDR2 sequences are MNHEY and SMNVEV (reference sequence). The CDR3 region is CASSPYLAGVGDEQFF. Written as DNA, the CDR3 is TGTGCCAGCAGTCCCTACTTAGCGGGAGTGGGCGATGAGCAGTTCTTC.

V is TRBV5-4 and J is TRBJ1-2, with D perhaps matching TRBD1 (5 bases). The V gene's germline CDR1 is SGHNT and CDR2 YYREEE (reference sequence). The CDR3 loop spans 15 amino acids. V was pared by 1 base and J by 6 bases, with 16 bases between. The CDR3 nucleotides are TGTGCCAGCAGCTTGATGAATCCGGGGGTCGATGGCTACACCTTC. Translating it yields CASSLMNPGVDGYTF.

This chain uses TRBV7-2 with TRBJ2-7, with D maybe TRBD1 (6 bases). This CDR3 comprises 14 residues. V lost 4 bases to trimming and J lost 5 bases, with 15 bases between them. Germline CDR1 reads SGHTA; CDR2 reads FQGNSA. The DNA of the CDR3 is TGTGCCAGCAGCTCCCAGGGGCGCGTTCACGAGCAGTACTTC. As protein: CASSSQGRVHEQYF.